These T cell receptor beta chains were read from a single sample in a study of T cells expressing NK-cell markers. TCRdb re-called the 5' RACE reads, yielding one record per CDR3 amino acid sequence without DNA. This sample lists under 500,000 distinct CDR3 sequences; its ten largest clones have 7.3%. The source material was blood T cells: a sorted CD56 or NKG2C T cell subset, CD4+ or CD8+ T cells, or bulk PBMC T cells (not recorded which). These receptors came from a woman aged 18-69 years in good health. Both conserved end residues are part of each CDR3.

CATWLPVGGGHSTEAFF	TRBV28	TRBJ1-1
CASSSLGTVQPQHF	TRBV28	TRBJ1-5
CASRPGHRNYGYTF	TRBV12-3/TRBV12-4	TRBJ1-2
CASSVIPSGERALTGELFF	TRBV9	TRBJ2-2
CASSNPGGYGYTF	TRBV6-5	TRBJ1-2
CASSFRWSTVNTEAFF	TRBV7-2	TRBJ1-1
CSSGQFNTEAFF	TRBV20-1	TRBJ1-1
CASSPPPTGFETQYF	TRBV7-9	TRBJ2-5
CASTYGTSGETQYF	TRBV5-1	TRBJ2-5
CATSRFKADLSTDTQYF	TRBV15	TRBJ2-3
CASSQGRDYKGEQFF	TRBV4-3	TRBJ2-1
CASSLALAGRTGELFF	TRBV27	TRBJ2-2
CASSPPGLAAEQFF	TRBV6-2/TRBV6-3	TRBJ2-1
CASVPIANSYEQYF	TRBV7-9	TRBJ2-7
CASSQEDRNTEAFF	TRBV4-2	TRBJ1-1
CASISVTGELFF	TRBV21-1	TRBJ2-2
CASSQYAAGSTDTQYF	TRBV4-1	TRBJ2-3
CASSQRNSRTSHEQFF	TRBV3-1	TRBJ2-1
CASSIHKRDYGYTF	TRBV27	TRBJ1-2
CASTLRRGNNYGYTF	TRBV12-3/TRBV12-4	TRBJ1-2
CASSRDGTTLAKNIQYF	TRBV6-2/TRBV6-3	TRBJ2-4
CAISERASGYEQYF	TRBV10-3	TRBJ2-7